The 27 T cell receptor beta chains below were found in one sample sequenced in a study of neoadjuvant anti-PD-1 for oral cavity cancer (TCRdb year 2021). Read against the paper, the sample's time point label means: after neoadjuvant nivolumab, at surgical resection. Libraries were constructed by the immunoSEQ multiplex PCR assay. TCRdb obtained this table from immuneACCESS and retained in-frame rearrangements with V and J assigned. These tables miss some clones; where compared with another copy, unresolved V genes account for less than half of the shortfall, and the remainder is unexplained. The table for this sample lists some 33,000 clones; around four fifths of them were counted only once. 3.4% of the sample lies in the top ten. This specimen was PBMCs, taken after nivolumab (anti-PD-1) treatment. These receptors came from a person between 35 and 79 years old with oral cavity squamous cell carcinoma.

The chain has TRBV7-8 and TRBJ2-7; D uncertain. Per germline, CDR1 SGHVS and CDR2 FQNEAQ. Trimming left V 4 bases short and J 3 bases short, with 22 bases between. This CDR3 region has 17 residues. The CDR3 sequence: CASSSDQIGEPHYEQYF. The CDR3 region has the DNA TGTGCCAGCAGCTCAGACCAGATCGGAGAGCCCCACTACGAGCAGTACTTC. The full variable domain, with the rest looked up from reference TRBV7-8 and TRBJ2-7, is GAGVSQSPRYKVAKRGQDVALRCDPISGHVSLFWYQQALGQGPEFLTYFQNEAQLDKSGLPSDRFFAERPEGSVSTLKIQRTQQEDSAVYLCASSSDQIGEPHYEQYFGPGTRLTVT.

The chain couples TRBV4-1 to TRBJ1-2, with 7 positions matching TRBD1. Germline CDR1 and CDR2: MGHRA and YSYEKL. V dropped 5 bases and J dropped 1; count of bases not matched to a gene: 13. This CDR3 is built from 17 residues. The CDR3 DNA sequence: TGCGCCAGCAGCTCGCAGTCGGGGACAGATTTTAACTATGGCTACACCTTC. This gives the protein CASSSQSGTDFNYGYTF.

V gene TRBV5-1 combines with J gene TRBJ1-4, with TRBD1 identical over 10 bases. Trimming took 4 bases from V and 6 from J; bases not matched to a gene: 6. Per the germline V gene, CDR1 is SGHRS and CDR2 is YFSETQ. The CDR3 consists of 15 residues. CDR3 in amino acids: CASSPGQGDYEKLFF. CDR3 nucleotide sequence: TGCGCCAGCAGCCCCGGACAGGGGGACTATGAAAAACTGTTTTTT.

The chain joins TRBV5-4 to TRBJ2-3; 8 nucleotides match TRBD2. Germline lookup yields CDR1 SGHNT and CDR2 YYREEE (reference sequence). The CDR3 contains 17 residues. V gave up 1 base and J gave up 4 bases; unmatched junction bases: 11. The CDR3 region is CASSLTGGLGLADTQYF. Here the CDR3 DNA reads TGTGCCAGCAGCTTGACCGGGGGACTAGGGTTGGCAGATACGCAGTATTTT.

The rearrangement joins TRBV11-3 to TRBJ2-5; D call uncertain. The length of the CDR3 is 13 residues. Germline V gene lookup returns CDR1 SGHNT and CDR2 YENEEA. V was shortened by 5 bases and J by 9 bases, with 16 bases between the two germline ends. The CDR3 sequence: CASSGAANPAQYF. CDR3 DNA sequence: TGTGCCAGCAGCGGAGCCGCGAACCCGGCCCAGTACTTC.

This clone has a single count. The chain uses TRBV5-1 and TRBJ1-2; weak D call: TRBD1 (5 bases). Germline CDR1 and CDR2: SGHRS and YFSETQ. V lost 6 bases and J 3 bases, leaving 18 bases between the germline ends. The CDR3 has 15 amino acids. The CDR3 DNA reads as TGCGCCAGCACCCGGGGAAGGGGTGGGGACTATGGCTACACCTTC. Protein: CASTRGRGGDYGYTF.

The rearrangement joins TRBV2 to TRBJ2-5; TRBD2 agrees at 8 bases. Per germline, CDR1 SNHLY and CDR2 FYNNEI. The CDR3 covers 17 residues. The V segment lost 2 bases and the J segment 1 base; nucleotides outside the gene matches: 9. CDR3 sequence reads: CASSESSGGGLQETQYF. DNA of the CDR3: TGTGCCAGCAGTGAATCCAGCGGGGGAGGCCTCCAAGAGACCCAGTACTTC.

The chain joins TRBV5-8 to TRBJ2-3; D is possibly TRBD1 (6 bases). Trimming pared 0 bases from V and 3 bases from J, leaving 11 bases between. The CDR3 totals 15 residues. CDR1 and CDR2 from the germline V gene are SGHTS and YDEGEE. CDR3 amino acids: CASSLAAGVTDTQYF. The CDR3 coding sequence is TGTGCCAGCAGCTTGGCCGCAGGGGTGACAGATACGCAGTATTTT. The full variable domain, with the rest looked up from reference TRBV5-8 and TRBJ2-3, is EAGVTQSPTHLIKTRGQQATLRCSPISGHTSVYWYQQALGLGLQFLLWYDEGEERNRGNFPPRFSGRQFPNYSSELNVNALELEDSALYLCASSLAAGVTDTQYFGPGTRLTVL.

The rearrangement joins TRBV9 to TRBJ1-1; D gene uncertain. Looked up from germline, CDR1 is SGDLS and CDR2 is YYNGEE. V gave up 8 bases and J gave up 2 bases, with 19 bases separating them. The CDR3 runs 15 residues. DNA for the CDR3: TGTGCCAGTCGGGAGCCCACGGGTCTTAACACTGAAGCTTTCTTT. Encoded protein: CASREPTGLNTEAFF.

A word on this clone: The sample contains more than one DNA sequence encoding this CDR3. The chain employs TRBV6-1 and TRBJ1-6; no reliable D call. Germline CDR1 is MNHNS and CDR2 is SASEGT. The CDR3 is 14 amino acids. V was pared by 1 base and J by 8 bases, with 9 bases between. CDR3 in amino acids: CASSEGVGDSPLHF. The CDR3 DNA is TGTGCCAGCAGTGAAGGGGTGGGAGATTCACCCCTCCACTTT.

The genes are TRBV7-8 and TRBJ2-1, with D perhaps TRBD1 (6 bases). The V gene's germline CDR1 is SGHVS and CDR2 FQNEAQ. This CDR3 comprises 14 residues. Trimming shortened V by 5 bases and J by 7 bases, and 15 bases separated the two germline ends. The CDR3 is CASSISGVANEQFF. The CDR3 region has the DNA TGTGCCAGCAGCATATCAGGGGTTGCTAATGAGCAGTTCTTC.

The CDR3 is CASSIQPGNQETQYF. DNA for the CDR3: TGCGCCAGCAGCATCCAGCCGGGAAACCAAGAGACCCAGTACTTC. The rearrangement uses TRBV5-1 and TRBJ2-5; a weak D match, TRBD2 (5 bases). The V end lost 4 bases, the J end lost 0 bases, and 13 bases lay between the germline ends. The CDR3 totals 15 residues. The germline CDR1 and CDR2 sequences are SGHRS and YFSETQ. Filled out from reference TRBV5-1 and TRBJ2-5, the complete variable domain reads KAGVTQTPRYLIKTRGQQVTLSCSPISGHRSVSWYQQTPGQGLQFLFEYFSETQRNKGNFPGRFSGRQFSNSRSEMNVSTLELGDSALYLCASSIQPGNQETQYFGPGTRLLVL.

The CDR3 protein is CASRTGLAGSYEQYF. The CDR3 DNA reads as TGTGCCAGCAGAACGGGACTAGCGGGGTCCTACGAGCAGTACTTC. The chain employs TRBV7-2 and TRBJ2-7, with 13 bases aligning to TRBD2. CDR3 size: 15 residues. Germline CDR1 is SGHTA and CDR2 is FQGNSA. The trim removed 6 bases at V and 1 base at J, leaving 3 bases unmatched.

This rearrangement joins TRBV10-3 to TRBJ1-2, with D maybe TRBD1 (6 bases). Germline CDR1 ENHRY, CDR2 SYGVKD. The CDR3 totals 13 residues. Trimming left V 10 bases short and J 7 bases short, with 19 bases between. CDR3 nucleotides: TGTGCCACCCGCCGGGACACCTGGGGTGGCTACACCTTC. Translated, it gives CATRRDTWGGYTF.

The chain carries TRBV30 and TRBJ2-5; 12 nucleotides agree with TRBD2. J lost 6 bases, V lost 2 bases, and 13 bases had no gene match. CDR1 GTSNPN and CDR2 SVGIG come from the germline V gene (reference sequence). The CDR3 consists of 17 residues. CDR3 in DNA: TGTGCCTGGAGTACACTAGCGGGGGGCAGGTTTTTGAAGACCCAGTACTTC. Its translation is CAWSTLAGGRFLKTQYF.

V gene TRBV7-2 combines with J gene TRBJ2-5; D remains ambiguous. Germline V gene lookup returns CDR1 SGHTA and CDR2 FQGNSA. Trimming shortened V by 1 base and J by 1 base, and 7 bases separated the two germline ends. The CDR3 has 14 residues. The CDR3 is CASSLVMIQETQYF. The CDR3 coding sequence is TGTGCCAGCAGCTTAGTCATGATCCAAGAGACCCAGTACTTC.

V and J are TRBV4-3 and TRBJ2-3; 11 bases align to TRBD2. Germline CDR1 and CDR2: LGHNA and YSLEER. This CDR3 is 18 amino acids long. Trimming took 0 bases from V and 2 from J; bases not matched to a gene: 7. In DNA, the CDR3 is TGCGCCAGCAGCCAAGAGCCTAGCGGGGGGTCCATCACAGATACGCAGTATTTT. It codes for CASSQEPSGGSITDTQYF.

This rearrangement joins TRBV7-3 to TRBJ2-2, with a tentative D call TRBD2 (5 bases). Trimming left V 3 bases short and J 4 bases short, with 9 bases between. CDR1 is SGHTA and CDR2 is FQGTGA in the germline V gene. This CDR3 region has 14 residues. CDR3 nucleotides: TGTGCCAGCAGCTTTGGGAGTGGCACCGGGGAGCTGTTTTTT. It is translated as CASSFGSGTGELFF.

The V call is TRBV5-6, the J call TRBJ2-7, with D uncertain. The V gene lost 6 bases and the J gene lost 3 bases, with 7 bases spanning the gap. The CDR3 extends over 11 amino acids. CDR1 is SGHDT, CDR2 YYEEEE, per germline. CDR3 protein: CASNYGYEQYF. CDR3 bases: TGTGCCAGCAACTACGGCTACGAGCAGTACTTC.

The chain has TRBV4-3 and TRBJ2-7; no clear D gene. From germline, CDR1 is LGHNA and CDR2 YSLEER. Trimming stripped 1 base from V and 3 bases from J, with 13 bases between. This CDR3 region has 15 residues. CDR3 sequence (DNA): TGCGCCAGCAGCCAAGGCGGTTCAGTCATCTACGAGCAGTACTTC. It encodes CASSQGGSVIYEQYF.

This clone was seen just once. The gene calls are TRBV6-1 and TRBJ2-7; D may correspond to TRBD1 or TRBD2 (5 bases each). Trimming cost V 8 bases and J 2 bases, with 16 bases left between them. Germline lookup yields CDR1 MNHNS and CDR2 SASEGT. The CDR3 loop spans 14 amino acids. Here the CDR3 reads CASLRDVVTYEQYF. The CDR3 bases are TGTGCCAGCCTCCGGGACGTCGTGACCTACGAGCAGTACTTC.

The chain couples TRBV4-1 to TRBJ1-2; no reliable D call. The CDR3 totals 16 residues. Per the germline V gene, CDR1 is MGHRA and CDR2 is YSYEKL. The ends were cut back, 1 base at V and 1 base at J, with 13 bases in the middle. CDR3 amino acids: CASSQGGEGINYGYTF. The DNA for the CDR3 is TGCGCCAGCAGCCAAGGAGGAGAAGGAATTAACTATGGCTACACCTTC.

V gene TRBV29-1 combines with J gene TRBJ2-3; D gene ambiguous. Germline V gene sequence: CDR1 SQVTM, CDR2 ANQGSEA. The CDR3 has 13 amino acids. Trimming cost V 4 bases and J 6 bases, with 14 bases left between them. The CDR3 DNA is TGCAGCGTTGTCCCTATCATGGGGGATACGCAGTATTTT. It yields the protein CSVVPIMGDTQYF.

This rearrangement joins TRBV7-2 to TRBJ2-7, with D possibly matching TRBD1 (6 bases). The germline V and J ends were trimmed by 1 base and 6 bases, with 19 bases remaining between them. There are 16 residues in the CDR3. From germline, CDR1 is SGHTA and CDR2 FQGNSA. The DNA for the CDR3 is TGTGCCAGCAGCTTAGAGGGGACATCGTCGTTTTCCGAGCAGTACTTC. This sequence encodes CASSLEGTSSFSEQYF.

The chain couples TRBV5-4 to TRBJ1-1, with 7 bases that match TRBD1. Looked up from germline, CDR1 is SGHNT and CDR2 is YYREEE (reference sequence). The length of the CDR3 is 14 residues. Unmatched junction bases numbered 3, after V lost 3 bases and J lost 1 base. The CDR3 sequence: CASSWGDRNTEAFF. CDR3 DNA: TGTGCCAGCAGCTGGGGGGACAGGAACACTGAAGCTTTCTTT.

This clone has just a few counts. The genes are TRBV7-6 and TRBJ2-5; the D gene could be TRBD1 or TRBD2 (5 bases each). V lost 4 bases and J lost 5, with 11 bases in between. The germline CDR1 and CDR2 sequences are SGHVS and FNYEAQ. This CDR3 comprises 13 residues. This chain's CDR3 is CASSSDWGETQYF. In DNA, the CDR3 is TGTGCCAGCAGCTCGGACTGGGGGGAGACCCAGTACTTC.

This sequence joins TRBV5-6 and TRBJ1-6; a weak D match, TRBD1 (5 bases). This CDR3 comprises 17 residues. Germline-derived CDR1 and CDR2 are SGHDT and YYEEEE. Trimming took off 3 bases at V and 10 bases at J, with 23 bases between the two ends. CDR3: CASSSAGTWLLNSPLHF. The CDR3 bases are TGTGCCAGCAGCTCAGCAGGGACCTGGCTCTTAAACTCACCCCTCCACTTT.